Listed here are 28 T cell receptor beta chains from one sample, sequenced in a study of Ad26.COV2.S vaccination and SARS-CoV-2 variants. Profiling relied on immunoSEQ multiplex PCR, and the TCRdb table lists in-frame clones only, not all of them. The table lists about 320,000 clones, around 90% of them singletons, with over 5% in the top ten. The treatment was: 19 received Ad26.COV2.S at low or high dose, single or two shots; roughly 5 received placebo; per-sample allocation not given. Specimens were obtained on day 63 following the first vaccine or placebo injection. The sample here was peripheral blood, taken in a trial of Ad26.COV2.S vaccine versus placebo. The source is a person between 18 and 60 years old who received the Ad26.COV2.S COVID-19 vaccine or a placebo.

The genes are TRBV12-3 or TRBV12-4 and TRBJ2-7; D uncertain. V was pared by 8 bases and J by 2 bases, with 13 bases between. The CDR3 totals 13 residues. CDR3 DNA: TGTGCCAGCGCTTGGGCACAGACCTACGAGCAGTACGTC. It encodes CASAWAQTYEQYV.

The chain joins TRBV4-1 to TRBJ2-3; D may be TRBD1 (6 bases). There are 16 residues in the CDR3. V was clipped by 1 base and J by 4 bases, with 15 bases between them. The germline CDR1 and CDR2 sequences are MGHRA and YSYEKL. DNA of the CDR3: TGCGCCAGCAGCCAAGGATGGGGGCTCTCGGCAGATACGCAGTATTTT. Amino acids: CASSQGWGLSADTQYF.

The genes are TRBV27 and TRBJ2-1, with D maybe TRBD2 (7 bases). The V and J ends lost 5 bases and 0 bases respectively, with 11 bases between them. The CDR3 is 15 amino acids. Germline V gives CDR1 MNHEY, CDR2 SMNVEV (reference sequence). CDR3 nucleotides: TGTGCCAGCAGTCCCGGGGGGCCCTCCTACAATGAGCAGTTCTTC. This sequence encodes CASSPGGPSYNEQFF.

The chain has TRBV16 and TRBJ1-1; D ambiguous. Germline V lookup: CDR1 KGHSY, CDR2 FQNENV. V lost 2 bases to trimming and J lost 1 base, with 5 bases between them. This CDR3 contains 13 residues. CDR3 in amino acids: CASSQTRNTEAFF. CDR3 DNA: TGTGCCAGCAGCCAAACGCGGAACACTGAAGCTTTCTTT.

This chain connects TRBV6-1 to TRBJ1-1, with D uncertain. CDR3 length: 14 amino acids. V gave up 3 bases and J gave up 1 base, with 9 bases separating them. Per the germline V gene, CDR1 is MNHNS and CDR2 is SASEGT. The CDR3 reads CASSEMGKNTEAFF. The CDR3 DNA reads TGTGCCAGCAGTGAGATGGGGAAGAACACTGAAGCTTTCTTT.

V usage is TRBV19 and J usage is TRBJ2-7; possible D gene TRBD2, 5 bases. The CDR3 runs to 11 residues. Germline V CDR1 and CDR2: LNHDA, SQIVND (reference sequence). Deletions cut 10 bases from V and 5 bases from J, with 12 bases between. DNA for the CDR3: TGTGCCACTCGCTCCGGGGACGAGCAGTACGTC. Translating it yields CATRSGDEQYV.

The rearrangement joins TRBV5-1 to TRBJ1-5; unclear D gene. Trimming removed 4 bases at V and 4 bases at J, with 12 bases between. The CDR3 spans 14 residues. The germline CDR1 and CDR2 sequences are SGHRS and YFSETQ. CDR3 bases: TGCGCCAGCAGCCCTAACAGTGCTAATCAGCCCCAGCATTTT. Its translation: CASSPNSANQPQHF. Based on the CDR3 plus reference TRBV5-1 and TRBJ1-5, the full variable domain is KAGVTQTPRYLIKTRGQQVTLSCSPISGHRSVSWYQQTPGQGLQFLFEYFSETQRNKGNFPGRFSGRQFSNSRSEMNVSTLELGDSALYLCASSPNSANQPQHFGDGTRLSIL.

DNA of the CDR3: TGTGCCAGCAGTTACTCGACAGGGGAGAATGAAAAACTGTTTTTT. This sequence encodes CASSYSTGENEKLFF. The chain is built from TRBV6-5 and TRBJ1-4, with 8 bases matching TRBD1. The CDR3 is 15 amino acids. Trimming took 0 bases from V and 5 from J; bases not matched to a gene: 2. Per germline, CDR1 MNHEY and CDR2 SVGAGI.

This clone was seen just once. The chain carries TRBV19 and TRBJ1-1, with D possibly TRBD1 on 5 matching bases. The germline V and J ends were trimmed by 3 bases and 1 base, with 6 bases remaining between them. The CDR3 is 13 residues long. Germline V gene data show CDR1 as LNHDA and CDR2 as SQIVND (reference sequence). The CDR3 protein is CASSMQGNTEAFF. CDR3 DNA: TGTGCCAGTAGTATGCAGGGGAACACTGAAGCTTTCTTT.

The V call is TRBV7-9, the J call TRBJ2-1; tentatively, D is TRBD1 or TRBD2 (5 bases each). The germline gives CDR1 SEHNR, CDR2 FQNEAQ (reference sequence). Trimming removed 5 bases from V and 1 base from J, with 15 bases in between. The CDR3 contains 16 residues. The CDR3 bases are TGTGCCAGCAGCCCCCGGGACGGACAATCCTACAATGAGCAGTTCTTC. Translation gives CASSPRDGQSYNEQFF.

The gene calls are TRBV11-3 and TRBJ1-6, with a weak D call TRBD1 (6 bases). CDR1 is SGHNT, CDR2 YENEEA, per germline. V was clipped by 5 bases and J by 5 bases, with 13 bases between them. The CDR3 totals 15 residues. CDR3 nucleotides: TGTGCCAGCAGCCCTAGTAGGGGGGATAATTCACCCCTCCACTTT. This codes for CASSPSRGDNSPLHF.

This sequence joins TRBV3-1 (or the pseudogene TRBV3-2) and TRBJ2-5, with a weak D call TRBD1 (6 bases). There are 14 residues in the CDR3. The V gene's germline CDR1 is LGHDT and CDR2 YNNKEL (reference sequence). Trimming stripped 0 bases from V and 5 bases from J, with 10 bases between. CDR3 bases: TGTGCCAGCAGCCAAGATCCAGGGGCGGAGACCCAGTACTTC. Protein product: CASSQDPGAETQYF.

The CDR3 bases are TGTGCCAGCAGCCCCCAGGGGGCTGCAGATACGCAGTATTTT. Translation gives CASSPQGAADTQYF. The chain combines TRBV6-5 with TRBJ2-3; 8 nucleotides line up with TRBD1. The germline CDR1 and CDR2 sequences are MNHEY and SVGAGI. This CDR3 is 14 amino acids long. The V and J ends lost 6 bases and 4 bases, in that order; junction bases with no gene match: 6.

V gene TRBV5-4 combines with J gene TRBJ2-7; TRBD1 aligns across 8 bases. J was trimmed by 3 bases and V by 4 bases; bases with no gene match: 9. The CDR3 runs 15 residues. Germline-derived CDR1 and CDR2 are SGHNT and YYREEE (reference sequence). DNA for the CDR3: TGTGCCAGCAGCCGCAACCCACAGGGGGACTACGAGCAGTACGTC. Translating gives CASSRNPQGDYEQYV.

The rearrangement uses TRBV9 and TRBJ2-3; 9 bases are shared with TRBD2. Trimming took 0 bases from V and 4 from J; bases not matched to a gene: 6. The germline V gene has CDR1 SGDLS and CDR2 YYNGEE. The CDR3 contains 16 residues. DNA for the CDR3: TGTGCCAGCAGCGTAGGGCGGCGGGGGGGCGCAGATACGCAGTATTTT. Its protein product is CASSVGRRGGADTQYF.

The table lists this clone with a count of one. The chain recombines TRBV6-5 with TRBJ2-6; D not certain. CDR3 size: 16 residues. V lost 1 base to trimming and J lost 0 bases, with 7 bases between them. The V gene's germline CDR1 is MNHEY and CDR2 SVGAGI. CDR3 residues: CASSYWSVSGANVLTF. CDR3 nucleotide sequence: TGTGCCAGCAGTTACTGGTCTGTCTCTGGGGCCAACGTCCTGACTTTC.

In the case of this clone: The germline gene is not matched at one end of the junction; a read error may be the cause. CDR3 DNA: TGTGCCAGCAGCCAAGACTTGGCGGGCCTAACAGGTACGCAGTATTTT. Translated: CASSQDLAGLTGTQYF. The gene calls are TRBV4-2 and TRBJ2-3; D is perhaps TRBD1 or TRBD2 (5 bases each). The CDR3 is made up of 16 amino acids. CDR1 LGHNA and CDR2 YNFKEQ come from the germline V gene.

V gene TRBV19 combines with J gene TRBJ1-1; D is perhaps TRBD1 (5 bases). This CDR3 region has 14 residues. V was pared by 7 bases and J by 0 bases, with 12 bases between. Germline V CDR1 and CDR2: LNHDA, SQIVND (reference sequence). For the CDR3, the DNA is TGTGCCAGTACCCCCGGGGCAGTGAACACTGAAGCTTTCTTT. Its translation is CASTPGAVNTEAFF.

This clone has a single count. The V and J genes are TRBV28 and TRBJ2-1; D not certain. CDR1 and CDR2 (germline): MDHEN, SYDVKM. V gave up 4 bases and J gave up 2 bases, with 9 bases separating them. The CDR3 length is 14 residues. The CDR3 is CASSYPAPYNEQFF. The CDR3 DNA reads as TGTGCCAGCAGTTACCCAGCACCCTACAATGAGCAGTTCTTC.

The genes are TRBV10-2 and TRBJ2-7; D is uncertain. This CDR3 contains 14 residues. Trimming pared 2 bases from V and 2 bases from J, leaving 10 bases between. CDR1 is WSHSY and CDR2 is SAAADI in the germline V gene. In nucleotides, the CDR3 is TGCGCCAGCAGTGAGCACTCCATCACCTACGAGCAGTACTTC. Translated, it gives CASSEHSITYEQYF.

V usage is TRBV7-2 and J usage is TRBJ2-3; 11 nucleotides align to TRBD2. The CDR3 is 17 amino acids. J was trimmed by 2 bases and V by 6 bases; bases with no gene match: 10. The germline gives CDR1 SGHTA, CDR2 FQGNSA. Written as DNA, the CDR3 is TGTGCCAGCAGGCCGACGCCGGGACTAGCGGTCACAGATACGCAGTATTTT. It translates to CASRPTPGLAVTDTQYF.

V is TRBV7-9 and J is TRBJ2-2; the D gene is possibly TRBD1 (6 bases). Per the germline V gene, CDR1 is SEHNR and CDR2 is FQNEAQ (reference sequence). The CDR3 totals 14 residues. V was cut by 2 bases and J by 5 bases, with 9 bases left in between. Here the CDR3 DNA reads TGTGCCAGCAGCTTAAATACAGGGACCGGGGAGCTGTTTTTT. Encoded protein: CASSLNTGTGELFF.

This clone was found a few times. The V and J genes are TRBV2 and TRBJ2-1; the D is unclear. There are 14 residues in the CDR3. V lost 7 bases and J 1 base, leaving 11 bases between the germline ends. CDR1 SNHLY and CDR2 FYNNEI come from the germline V gene. In nucleotides, the CDR3 is TGTGCCAGCAAGGCTTTCCCGTCCTACAATGAGCAGTTCTTC. Its translation is CASKAFPSYNEQFF.

The chain joins TRBV6-4 to TRBJ1-1, with D unclear. The germline CDR1 and CDR2 sequences are MRHNA and SNTAGT. Deletions cut 0 bases from V and 11 bases from J, with 13 bases between. The CDR3 spans 13 residues. CDR3 DNA sequence: TGTGCCAGCAGTGACTCGACTGCTGGGCGGGCTTTCTTT. It yields the protein CASSDSTAGRAFF.

The sample holds one count of this clone. The V and J genes are TRBV1 and TRBJ1-5; TRBD1 is taken as the D call from the table, unchecked against the DNA. TRBV1 is a listed pseudogene. The CDR3 runs 21 residues. The CDR3 spells CTSSQDRILMKGRGFFQPQHF. The CDR3 nucleotides are TGCACCAGCAGCCAAGATAGGATACTAATGAAGGGCAGGGGGTTTTTTCAGCCCCAGCATTTT.

This chain joins TRBV19 and TRBJ2-3; 8 bases map to TRBD2. Germline V gene lookup returns CDR1 LNHDA and CDR2 SQIVND (reference sequence). The CDR3 totals 13 residues. Unmatched junction bases numbered 8, after V lost 10 bases and J lost 5 bases. The CDR3 coding sequence is TGTGCCACTGAGCGGGGGAAGGGAGATACGCAGTATTTT. Protein: CATERGKGDTQYF.

This sequence joins TRBV9 and TRBJ2-1; a possible D gene is TRBD1 (6 bases). This CDR3 is built from 13 residues. Germline loops: CDR1 SGDLS, CDR2 YYNGEE. With 6 bases removed from V and 2 bases from J, the gap between germline ends came to 9 bases. The CDR3 loop reads CASTRGTYNEQFF. The CDR3 DNA reads as TGTGCCAGCACCAGGGGTACCTACAATGAGCAGTTCTTC.

V is TRBV6-5 and J is TRBJ2-1, with D perhaps TRBD1 (6 bases). Germline V CDR1 and CDR2: MNHEY, SVGAGI. There are 16 residues in the CDR3. V was cut by 4 bases and J by 0 bases, with 13 bases left in between. CDR3 amino acids: CASSSDRRSSYNEQFF. CDR3 nucleotides: TGTGCCAGCAGTTCGGACAGAAGATCCTCCTACAATGAGCAGTTCTTC.